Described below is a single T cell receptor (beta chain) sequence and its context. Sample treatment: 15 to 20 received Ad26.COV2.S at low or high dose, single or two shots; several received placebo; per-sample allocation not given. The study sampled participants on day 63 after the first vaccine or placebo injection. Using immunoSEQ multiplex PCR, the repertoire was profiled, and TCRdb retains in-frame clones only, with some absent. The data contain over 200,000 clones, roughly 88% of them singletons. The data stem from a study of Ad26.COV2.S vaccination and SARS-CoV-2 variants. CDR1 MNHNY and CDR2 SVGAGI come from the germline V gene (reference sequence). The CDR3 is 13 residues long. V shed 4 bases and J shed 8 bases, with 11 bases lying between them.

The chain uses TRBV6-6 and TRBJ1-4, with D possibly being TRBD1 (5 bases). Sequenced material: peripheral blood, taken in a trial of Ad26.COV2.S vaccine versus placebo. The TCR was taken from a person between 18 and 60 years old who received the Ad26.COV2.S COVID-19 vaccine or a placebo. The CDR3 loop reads CASSSAGSEKLFF. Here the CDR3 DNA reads TGTGCCAGCAGTTCGGCAGGGAGCGAAAAACTGTTTTTT.